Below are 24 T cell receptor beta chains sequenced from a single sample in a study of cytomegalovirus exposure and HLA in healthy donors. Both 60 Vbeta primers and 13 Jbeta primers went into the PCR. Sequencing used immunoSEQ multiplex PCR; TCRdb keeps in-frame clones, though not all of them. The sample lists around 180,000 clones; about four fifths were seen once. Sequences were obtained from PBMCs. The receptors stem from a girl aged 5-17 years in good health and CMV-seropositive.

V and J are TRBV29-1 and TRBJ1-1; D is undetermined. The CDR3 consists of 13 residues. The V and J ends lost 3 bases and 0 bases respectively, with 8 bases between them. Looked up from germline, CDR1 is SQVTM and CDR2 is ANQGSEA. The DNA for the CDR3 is TGCAGCGTTGAGACTCGCCTGAACACTGAAGCTTTCTTT. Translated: CSVETRLNTEAFF. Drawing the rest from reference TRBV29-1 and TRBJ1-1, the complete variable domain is SAVISQKPSRDICQRGTSLTIQCQVDSQVTMMFWYRQQPGQSLTLIATANQGSEATYESGFVIDKFPISRPNLTFSTLTVSNMSPEDSSIYLCSVETRLNTEAFFGQGTRLTVV.

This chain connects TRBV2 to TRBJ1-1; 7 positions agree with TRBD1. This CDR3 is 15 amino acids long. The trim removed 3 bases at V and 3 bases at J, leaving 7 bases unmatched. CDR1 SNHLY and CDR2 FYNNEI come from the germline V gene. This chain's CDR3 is CASSDRQGRYTEAFF. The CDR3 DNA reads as TGTGCCAGCAGTGACCGACAGGGAAGATACACTGAAGCTTTCTTT.

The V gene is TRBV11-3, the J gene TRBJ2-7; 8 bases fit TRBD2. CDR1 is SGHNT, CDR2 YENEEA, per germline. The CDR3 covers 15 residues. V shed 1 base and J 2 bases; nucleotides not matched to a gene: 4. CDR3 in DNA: TGTGCCAGCAGCTTAGCGGGGGGGCCCCCCTACGAGCAGTACTTC. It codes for CASSLAGGPPYEQYF.

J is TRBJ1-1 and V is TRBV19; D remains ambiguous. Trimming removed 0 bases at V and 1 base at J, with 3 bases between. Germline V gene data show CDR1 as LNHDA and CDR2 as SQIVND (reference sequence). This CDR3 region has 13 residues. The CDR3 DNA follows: TGTGCCAGTAGTATAGACGGGAACACTGAAGCTTTCTTT. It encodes CASSIDGNTEAFF.

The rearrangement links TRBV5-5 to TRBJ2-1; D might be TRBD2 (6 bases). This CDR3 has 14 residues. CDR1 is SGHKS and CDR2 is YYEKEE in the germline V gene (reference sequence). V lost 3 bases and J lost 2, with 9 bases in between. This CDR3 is CASSSGGAYNEQFF. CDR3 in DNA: TGTGCCAGCAGCTCAGGCGGGGCCTACAATGAGCAGTTCTTC.

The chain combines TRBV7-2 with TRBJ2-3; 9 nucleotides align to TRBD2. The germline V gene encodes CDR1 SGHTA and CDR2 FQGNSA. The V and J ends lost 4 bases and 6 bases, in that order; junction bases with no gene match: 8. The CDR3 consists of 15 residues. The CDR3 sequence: CASSSRAGGSDTQYF. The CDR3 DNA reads TGTGCCAGCAGCTCCCGAGCGGGGGGCTCGGATACGCAGTATTTT.

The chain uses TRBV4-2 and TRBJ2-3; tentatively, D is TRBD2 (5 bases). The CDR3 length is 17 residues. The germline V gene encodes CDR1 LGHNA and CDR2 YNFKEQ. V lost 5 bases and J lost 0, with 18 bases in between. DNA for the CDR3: TGTGCCAGCAGCGACGGACTGGAACCCACTAGCACAGATACGCAGTATTTT. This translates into CASSDGLEPTSTDTQYF.

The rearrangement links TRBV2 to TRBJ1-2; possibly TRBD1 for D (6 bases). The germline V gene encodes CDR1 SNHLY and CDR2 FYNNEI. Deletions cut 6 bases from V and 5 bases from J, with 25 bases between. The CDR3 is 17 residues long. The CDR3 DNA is TGTGCCAGCAGAGCGGCGGTCCGGGACACCGAGGGGTATGGCTACACCTTC. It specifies CASRAAVRDTEGYGYTF.

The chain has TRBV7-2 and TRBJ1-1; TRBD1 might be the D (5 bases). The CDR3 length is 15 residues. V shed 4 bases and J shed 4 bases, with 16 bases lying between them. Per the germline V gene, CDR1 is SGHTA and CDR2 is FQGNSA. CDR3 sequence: CASSYRGTGRTEAFF. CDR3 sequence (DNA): TGTGCCAGCAGCTATAGAGGGACTGGTCGCACTGAAGCTTTCTTT.

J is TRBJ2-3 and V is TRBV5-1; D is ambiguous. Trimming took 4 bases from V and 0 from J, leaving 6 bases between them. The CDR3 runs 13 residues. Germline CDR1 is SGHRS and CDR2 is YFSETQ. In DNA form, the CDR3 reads TGCGCCAGCAGCCGCAGTAGCACAGATACGCAGTATTTT. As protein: CASSRSSTDTQYF.

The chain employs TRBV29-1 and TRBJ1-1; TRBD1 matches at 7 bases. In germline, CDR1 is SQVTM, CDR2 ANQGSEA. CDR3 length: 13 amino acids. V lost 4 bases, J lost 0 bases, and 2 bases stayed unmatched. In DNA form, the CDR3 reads TGCAGCGTTGCTGGGACAGTGAACACTGAAGCTTTCTTT. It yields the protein CSVAGTVNTEAFF.

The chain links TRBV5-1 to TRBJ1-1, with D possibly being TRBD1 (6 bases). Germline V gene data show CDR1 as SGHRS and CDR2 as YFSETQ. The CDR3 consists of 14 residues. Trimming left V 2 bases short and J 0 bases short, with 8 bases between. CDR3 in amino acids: CASSFRGMNTEAFF. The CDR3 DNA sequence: TGCGCCAGCAGCTTCAGGGGTATGAACACTGAAGCTTTCTTT.

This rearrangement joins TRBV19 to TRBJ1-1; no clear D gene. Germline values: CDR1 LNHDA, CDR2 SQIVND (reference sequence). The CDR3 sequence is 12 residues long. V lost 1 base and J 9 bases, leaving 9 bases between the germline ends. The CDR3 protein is CASSIGQRKAFF. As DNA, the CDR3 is TGTGCCAGTAGTATAGGGCAGCGGAAAGCTTTCTTT.

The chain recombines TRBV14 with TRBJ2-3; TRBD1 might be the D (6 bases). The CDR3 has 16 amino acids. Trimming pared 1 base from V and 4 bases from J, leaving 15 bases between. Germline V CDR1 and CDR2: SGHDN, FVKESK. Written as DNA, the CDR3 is TGTGCCAGCAGCCAAGTCCTCAGGGGCGGAGCAGATACGCAGTATTTT. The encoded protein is CASSQVLRGGADTQYF. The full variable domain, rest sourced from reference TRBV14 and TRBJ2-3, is EAGVTQFPSHSVIEKGQTVTLRCDPISGHDNLYWYRRVMGKEIKFLLHFVKESKQDESGMPNNRFLAERTGGTYSTLKVQPAELEDSGVYFCASSQVLRGGADTQYFGPGTRLTVL.

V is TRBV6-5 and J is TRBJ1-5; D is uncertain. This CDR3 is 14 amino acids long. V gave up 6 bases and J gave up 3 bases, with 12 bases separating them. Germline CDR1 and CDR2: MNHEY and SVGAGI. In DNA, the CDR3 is TGTGCCAGCAGCGATAGAAGCCCCAATCAGCCCCAGCATTTT. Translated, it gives CASSDRSPNQPQHF.

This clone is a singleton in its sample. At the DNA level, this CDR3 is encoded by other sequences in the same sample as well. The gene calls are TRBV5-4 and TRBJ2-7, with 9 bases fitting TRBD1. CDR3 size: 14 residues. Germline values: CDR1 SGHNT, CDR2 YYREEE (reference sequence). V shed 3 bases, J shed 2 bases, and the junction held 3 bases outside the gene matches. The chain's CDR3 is CASSWGQGTYEQYF. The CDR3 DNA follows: TGTGCCAGCAGCTGGGGACAGGGAACCTACGAGCAGTACTTC.

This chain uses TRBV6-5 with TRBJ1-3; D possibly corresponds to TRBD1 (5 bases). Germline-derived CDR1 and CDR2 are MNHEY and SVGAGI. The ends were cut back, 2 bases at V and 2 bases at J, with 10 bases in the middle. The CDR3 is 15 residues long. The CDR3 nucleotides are TGTGCCAGCAGTTACGACAGTCGCCCTGGAAACACCATATATTTT. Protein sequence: CASSYDSRPGNTIYF.

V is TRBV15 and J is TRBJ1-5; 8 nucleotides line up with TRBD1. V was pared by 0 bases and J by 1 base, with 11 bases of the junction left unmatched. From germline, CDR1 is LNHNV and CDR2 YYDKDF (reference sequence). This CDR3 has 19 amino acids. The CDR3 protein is CATSRELDRVDRSNQPQHF. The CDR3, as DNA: TGTGCCACCAGCAGAGAATTGGACAGGGTCGACCGAAGCAATCAGCCCCAGCATTTT.

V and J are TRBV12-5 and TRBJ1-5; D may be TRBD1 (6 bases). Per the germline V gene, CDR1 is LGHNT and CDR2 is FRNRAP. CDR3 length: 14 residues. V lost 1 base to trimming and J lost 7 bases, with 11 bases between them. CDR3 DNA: TGTGCTAGTGGTTTGGGGCAGGGGTACCAGCCCCAGCATTTT. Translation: CASGLGQGYQPQHF.

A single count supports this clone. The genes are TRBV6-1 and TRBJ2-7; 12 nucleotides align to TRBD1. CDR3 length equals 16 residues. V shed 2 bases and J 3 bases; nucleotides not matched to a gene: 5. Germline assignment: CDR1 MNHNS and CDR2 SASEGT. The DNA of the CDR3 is TGTGCCAGCAGTGAAACCGGGACAGGGGGCTTCTACGAGCAGTACTTC. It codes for CASSETGTGGFYEQYF.

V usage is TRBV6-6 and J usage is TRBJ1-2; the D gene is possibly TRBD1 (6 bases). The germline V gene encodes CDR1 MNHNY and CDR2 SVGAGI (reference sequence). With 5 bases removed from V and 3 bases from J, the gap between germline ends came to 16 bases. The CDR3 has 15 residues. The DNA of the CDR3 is TGTGCCAGCAGTGTCAGAAGGACAGAGGACTATGGCTACACCTTC. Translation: CASSVRRTEDYGYTF.

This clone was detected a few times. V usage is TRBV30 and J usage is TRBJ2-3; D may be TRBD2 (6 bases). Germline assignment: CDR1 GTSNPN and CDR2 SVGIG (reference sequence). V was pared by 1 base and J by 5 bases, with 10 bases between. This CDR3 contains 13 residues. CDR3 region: CAWSDGGRDTQYF. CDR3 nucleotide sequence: TGTGCCTGGAGTGACGGGGGTCGAGATACGCAGTATTTT.

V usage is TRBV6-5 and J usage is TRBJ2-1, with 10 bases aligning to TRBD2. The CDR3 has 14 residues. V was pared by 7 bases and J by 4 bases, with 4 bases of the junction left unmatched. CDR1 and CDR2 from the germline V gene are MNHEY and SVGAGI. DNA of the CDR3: TGTGCCAGCACTTGGACTAGCGGATACAATGAGCAGTTCTTC. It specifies CASTWTSGYNEQFF.

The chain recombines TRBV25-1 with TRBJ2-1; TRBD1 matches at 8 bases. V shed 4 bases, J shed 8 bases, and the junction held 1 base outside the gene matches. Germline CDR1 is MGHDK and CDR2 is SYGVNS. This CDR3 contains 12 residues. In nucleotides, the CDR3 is TGTGCCAGCAGTGCAGGGGGCCATGAGCAGTTCTTC. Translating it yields CASSAGGHEQFF.